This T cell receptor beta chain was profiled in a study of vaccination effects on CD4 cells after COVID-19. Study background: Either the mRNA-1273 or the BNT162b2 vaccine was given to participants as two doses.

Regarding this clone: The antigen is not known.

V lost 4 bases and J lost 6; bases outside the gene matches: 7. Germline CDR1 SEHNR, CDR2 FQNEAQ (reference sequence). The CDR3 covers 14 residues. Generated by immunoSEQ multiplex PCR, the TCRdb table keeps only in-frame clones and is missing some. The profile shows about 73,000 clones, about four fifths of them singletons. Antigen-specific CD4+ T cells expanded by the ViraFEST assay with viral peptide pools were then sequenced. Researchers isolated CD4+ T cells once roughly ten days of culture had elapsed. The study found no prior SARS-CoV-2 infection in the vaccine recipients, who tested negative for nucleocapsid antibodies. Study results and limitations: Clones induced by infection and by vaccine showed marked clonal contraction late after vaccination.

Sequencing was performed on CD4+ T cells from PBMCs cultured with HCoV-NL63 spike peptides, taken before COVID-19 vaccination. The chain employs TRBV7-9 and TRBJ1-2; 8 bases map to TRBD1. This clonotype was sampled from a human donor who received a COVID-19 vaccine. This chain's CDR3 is CASSSTGESDGYTF. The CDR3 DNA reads TGTGCCAGCAGCTCGACAGGGGAGAGTGATGGCTACACCTTC.